This paragraph reports one T cell receptor beta chain. Its antigen remains unidentified. The record has no base qualities; no much larger clone is one base away. Other DNA sequences in the same sample also yield this CDR3. The donors were healthy, HIV-negative adults with no recently reported acute infections or vaccinations. Only Caucasian adults living in Nashville, Tennessee, USA were represented among the donors. CD4+ T cells were enriched by magnetic negative selection; naive cells were then positively selected on CD45RA, and the negative fraction formed the memory subset. After blood collection by leukapheresis, PBMCs were isolated using Ficoll-Histopaque density gradient centrifugation and then cryopreserved in the vapor phase of liquid nitrogen. Analytical flow cytometry was used to check the purity and quantity of every magnetically sorted T cell population. Genomic DNA was isolated from every sorted fraction and measured by UV absorbance on a Nanodrop 2000c.

The record originates from a study of shared clonotypes between healthy human individuals (dated by TCRdb to about 2020). Regarding the research as a whole: Two women and a few men aged 18 to 49 years were included in the cohort. For each donor, CD4 naive and CD4 memory were each run on three plates, CD8 naive on two plates, and CD8 memory on one plate. Blood TCR repertoires of about five healthy adults were deeply sequenced to estimate repertoire size and the extent of clonotype sharing between individuals. To increase sequencing depth and limit assay-specific biases, TCR repertoire library preparation and sequencing were carried out by different laboratories using diverse techniques. Leukapheresis yielded between about 0.85 and 10 billion PBMCs per donor.

TCR CDR3 regions were amplified from genomic DNA by multiplex PCR using the deep immunoSEQ assay. Extracted genomic DNA from each cell subset was distributed evenly across all wells of several immunoSEQ 96-well plates, and each plate was treated as a replicate. For sorted subsets, each replicate PCR was loaded with roughly 0.2 ug genomic DNA, equivalent to 30,000 to 35,000 T cell genomes. Purified libraries were measured with a Qubit 3.0 fluorometer, size-checked on a Bioanalyzer 2100, and measured again with the KAPA Library Quantification kit. Every immunoSEQ 96-well plate was sequenced on a dedicated single-read 150-cycle Illumina NextSeq 550 flow cell. The published analysis was carried out like this. The immunoSEQ output contained only junctional sequences without quality scores, so filtering could not match that applied to full-length reads. To assign V/J genes and CDR3, sequences were annotated against IMGT germline references using PyIR, a Python wrapper for IgBLAST v1.9. Reads were filtered out if the reads had weak V/J assignments (E-value above 1e-6), no CDR3, stop codons, out-of-frame junctions, or ambiguous translated residues. V3J clonotypes were defined by identical inferred V gene, J gene, and CDR3 amino acid sequence. Percentage overlap between repertoires was calculated by dividing the number of shared unique clonotypes by the size of the smaller repertoire. Three approaches were used to assess repertoire richness: RTK rarefaction, the Chao1 estimator, and Recon v2.1 estimates of unobserved clonotypes. OLGA was used to compute generation probabilities for all TCRbeta clonotypes that the gDNA method yielded from a handful of donors. The table was pulled from immuneACCESS by TCRdb, which kept in-frame rearrangements only. Such tables lose some clones; where checked, under half of the loss comes from unresolved V genes, and the rest has no known cause. That table is the source of V, J and clone size, and D and trimming were worked out from the DNA. The sample table shows fewer than 3 million clones, and 85% to 95% are seen once. The top ten clonotypes cover around 0.35% of the sample.

General study outcomes and caveats: Higher generation probabilities were observed for clonotypes shared by all four sorted-subset donors than for non-shared clonotypes. Because the study included only a small number of donors, the genetic and exposure-history diversity represented was limited. Rarefaction of sorted-subset datasets indicated incomplete sequencing despite the large sequencing depth. Pairwise subsampling led to the expectation that sequencing depth would affect the degree of clonotype sharing among donors. Estimated clonotype richness was generally larger for naive than for memory subsets. About 4.5% of naive CD4, roughly 3.6% of naive CD8, 2.3% of memory CD4, and around 0.4% of memory CD8 clonotypes were shared across several donors. Sampling was restricted to blood, and TCR repertoires in tissues likely differ from the TCR repertoires found in blood.

Measured from the cysteine to the phenylalanine, the CDR3 is 13 residues long. Only CDR3 DNA is held: 39 bases, read in frame from base 1. Deletion took 1 base off V and 7 bases off J, with a span of 8 bases between the germline ends. The germline V gene yields SGHTA for CDR1 and FQGTGA for CDR2. This sequence originates from a young man in good health. Some clones in this sample may be carry-over from other donors' samples. The chain employs TRBV7-3 and TRBJ2-1, with the D gene not clear enough to name. Material: naive CD4+ T cells from PBMCs. This specimen's cell subset or site label, interpreted: CD45RA+ positively selected. The DNA sequence reads TGTGCCAGCAGCTTAAGTCCCGGGAATGAGCAGTTCTTC. It codes for CASSLSPGNEQFF. Where the CDR3 stops, the reference TRBV7-3 and TRBJ2-1 genes take over; the full variable domain is GAGVSQTPSNKVTEKGKYVELRCDPISGHTALYWYRQSLGQGPEFLIYFQGTGAADDSGLPNDRFFAVRPEGSVSTLKIQRTERGDSAVYLCASSLSPGNEQFFGPGTRLTVL.